The 2 T cell receptor beta chains in this list originate from one sample, sequenced in a study of response to subunit inactivated influenza vaccine. Via MiXCR, TCRdb re-called the RT-PCR reads, giving one row per CDR3 protein. The sample includes roughly 540,000 distinct CDR3 sequences, approximately 22% of them seen just once. The sample was also linked to a second study, of T cells expressing NK-cell markers. That study reports: The authors generated TCR beta cDNA through 5'RACE template switching with UMIs.

Sequenced here: CD4+ T cells sorted from PBMCs, sampled 11 to 12 days after vaccination. All receptors derive from a man aged 50 to 59 who received an inactivated influenza vaccine.

This clonotype was observed a few times. This rearrangement joins TRBV7-6 to TRBJ2-1; tentative D call: TRBD1 (5 bases). The V gene's germline CDR1 is SGHVS and CDR2 FNYEAQ. The ends were cut back, 5 bases at V and 8 bases at J, with 16 bases in the middle. The CDR3 covers 14 residues. The CDR3 sequence is CASSVRVGQDEQFF. The CDR3 DNA reads TGTGCCAGCAGCGTAAGGGTGGGGCAGGATGAGCAGTTCTTC.

The chain couples TRBV6-2 or TRBV6-3 to TRBJ2-7; D may match TRBD1 or TRBD2 (5 bases each). The CDR3 consists of 13 residues. Trimming pared 6 bases from V and 6 bases from J, leaving 15 bases between. Germline V gene sequence: CDR1 MNHEY, CDR2 SVGEGT. The CDR3 nucleotides read TGTGCCAGCAGGCAAACCGGGACGGGCGAGCAGTACTTC. Its protein product is CASRQTGTGEQYF.